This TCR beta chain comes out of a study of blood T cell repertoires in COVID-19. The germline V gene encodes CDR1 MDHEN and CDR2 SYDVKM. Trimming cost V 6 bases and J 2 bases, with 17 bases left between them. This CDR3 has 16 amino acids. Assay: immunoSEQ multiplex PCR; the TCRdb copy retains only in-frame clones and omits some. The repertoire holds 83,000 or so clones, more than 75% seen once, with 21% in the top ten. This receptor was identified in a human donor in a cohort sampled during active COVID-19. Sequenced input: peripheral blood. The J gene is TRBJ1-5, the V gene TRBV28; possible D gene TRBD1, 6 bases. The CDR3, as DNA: TGTGCCAGCAGAAGGGACACTGGTTTAGGCAATCAGCCCCAGCATTTT. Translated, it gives CASRRDTGLGNQPQHF.